These 6 T cell receptor beta chains originate from one sample sequenced in a study of somatic mutations in cytotoxic T cells in rheumatoid arthritis. The data were produced by immunoSEQ multiplex PCR, yet TCRdb's version contains in-frame clones alone and is incomplete. Of 7,500 to 10,000 clones listed, around 79% are singletons. The sequenced sample was CD8+ T cells sorted from blood. The receptors stem from an adult with rheumatoid arthritis.

The rearrangement joins TRBV4-1 to TRBJ2-3; weak D call: TRBD2 (7 bases). Germline assignment: CDR1 MGHRA and CDR2 YSYEKL. This CDR3 has 16 amino acids. Trimming pared 0 bases from V and 3 bases from J, leaving 13 bases between. CDR3 nucleotides: TGCGCCAGCAGCCAAGATCTGGCGGGGGCAACAGATACGCAGTATTTT. Encoded protein: CASSQDLAGATDTQYF.

The CDR3 region has the DNA TGTGCCAGCAGCGTAGGCACAGCTTACGAGCAGTACTTC. Amino acid sequence: CASSVGTAYEQYF. The chain combines TRBV9 with TRBJ2-7; no clear D gene. This CDR3 has 13 amino acids. V was shortened by 0 bases and J by 4 bases, with 8 bases between the two germline ends. Per the germline V gene, CDR1 is SGDLS and CDR2 is YYNGEE.

V usage is TRBV6-5 and J usage is TRBJ1-1; possibly TRBD1 for D (6 bases). Germline CDR1 reads MNHEY; CDR2 reads SVGAGI. The CDR3 loop spans 13 amino acids. Trimming cost V 2 bases and J 4 bases, with 8 bases left between them. The CDR3 coding sequence is TGTGCCAGCAGTTACGGGGGCAGCACTGAAGCTTTCTTT. Residues: CASSYGGSTEAFF.

The genes are TRBV11-1 and TRBJ1-1; TRBD1 is a possible D gene (5 bases). The CDR3 has 13 amino acids. V was clipped by 5 bases and J by 3 bases, with 10 bases between them. Germline-derived CDR1 and CDR2 are SGHAT and FQDESV (reference sequence). CDR3 amino acids: CASSVGRDTEAFF. The CDR3, as DNA: TGTGCCAGCAGCGTGGGGCGGGACACTGAAGCTTTCTTT.

The chain joins TRBV9 to TRBJ1-1; D is possibly TRBD1 (6 bases). The germline CDR1 and CDR2 sequences are SGDLS and YYNGEE. This CDR3 is 15 amino acids long. V shed 3 bases and J shed 1 base, with 13 bases lying between them. The CDR3 sequence is CASSAHDRPNTEAFF. CDR3 DNA sequence: TGTGCCAGCAGCGCGCACGACAGGCCGAACACTGAAGCTTTCTTT.

This clone has a single count. This chain joins TRBV5-8 and TRBJ1-2; 10 nucleotides match TRBD1. CDR1 and CDR2 (germline): SGHTS, YDEGEE. The CDR3 covers 13 residues. V gave up 4 bases and J gave up 4 bases; unmatched junction bases: 1. This CDR3 is CASSRTGGYGYTF. CDR3 bases: TGTGCCAGCAGCCGGACAGGGGGCTATGGCTACACCTTC.